This T cell receptor (beta chain) was captured by sequencing in a study of shared clonotypes between healthy human individuals. Study observations and caveats: Compared with clonotypes that all four donors shared, non-shared clonotypes had lower generation probabilities.

Germline values: CDR1 GTSNPN, CDR2 SVGIG (reference sequence). This CDR3 spans 13 amino acids. V was cut by 0 bases and J by 2 bases, with 7 bases left in between. This clone appeared a few times. Its antigen is as yet unknown. The same CDR3 can be traced to other DNA sequences in this sample. TCRdb's table, derived via immunoSEQ multiplex PCR, lists solely in-frame clones and lacks some. The repertoire includes some 900,000 clones, around 80% of them detected once, and over 1.3% sits in the top ten. The TCR comes from a man younger than 30 in good health. The chain uses TRBV30 and TRBJ1-1, with no clear D. The specimen was memory CD4+ T cells sorted from blood. Subset denoted: CD45RA-negative fraction. In DNA, the CDR3 is TGTGCCTGGAGTGTGGGGAGTAACACTGAAGCTTTCTTT. Translated, it gives CAWSVGSNTEAFF.